The clone carrying this T cell receptor beta chain was counted a single time. Germline loops: CDR1 SGHRS, CDR2 YFSETQ. This CDR3 spans 12 amino acids. The V end lost 7 bases, the J end lost 4 bases, and 11 bases lay between the germline ends. This sample stems from a study of T cell responses to AZD1222 COVID-19 vaccine. Clones were read by immunoSEQ multiplex PCR, and TCRdb kept only the in-frame ones, dropping some. The repertoire holds approximately 150,000 clones, with 85% to 90% as singletons. This receptor was taken from an adult who received the MenACWY meningococcal vaccine as a control. Source: peripheral blood, taken 28 days after the second dose of the MenACWY control vaccine. The chain links TRBV5-1 to TRBJ2-5; no clear D. The CDR3 spells CASGWVGETQYF. CDR3 coding DNA: TGCGCCAGCGGCTGGGTAGGAGAGACCCAGTACTTC. Looking up the rest from reference TRBV5-1 and TRBJ2-5 gives the full variable domain: KAGVTQTPRYLIKTRGQQVTLSCSPISGHRSVSWYQQTPGQGLQFLFEYFSETQRNKGNFPGRFSGRQFSNSRSEMNVSTLELGDSALYLCASGWVGETQYFGPGTRLLVL.